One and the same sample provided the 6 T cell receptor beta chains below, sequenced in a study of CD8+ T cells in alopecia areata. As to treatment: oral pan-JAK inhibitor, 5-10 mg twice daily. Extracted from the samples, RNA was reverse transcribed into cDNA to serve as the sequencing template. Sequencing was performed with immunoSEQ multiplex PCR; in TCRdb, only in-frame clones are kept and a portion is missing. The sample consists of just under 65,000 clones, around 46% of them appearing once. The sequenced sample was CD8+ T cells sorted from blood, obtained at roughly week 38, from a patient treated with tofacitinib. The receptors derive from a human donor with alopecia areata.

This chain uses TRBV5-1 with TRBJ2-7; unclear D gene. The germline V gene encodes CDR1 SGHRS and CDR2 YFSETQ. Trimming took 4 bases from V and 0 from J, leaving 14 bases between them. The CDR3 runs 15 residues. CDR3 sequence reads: CASSQETVNSYEQYF. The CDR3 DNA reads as TGCGCCAGCAGCCAAGAAACAGTCAACTCCTACGAGCAGTACTTC.

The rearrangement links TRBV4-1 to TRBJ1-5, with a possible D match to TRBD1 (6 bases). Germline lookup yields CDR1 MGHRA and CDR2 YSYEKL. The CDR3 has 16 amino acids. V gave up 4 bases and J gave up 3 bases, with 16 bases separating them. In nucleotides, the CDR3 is TGCGCCAGCAGCCCGACCCAAGGACAGTTCAATCAGCCCCAGCATTTT. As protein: CASSPTQGQFNQPQHF.

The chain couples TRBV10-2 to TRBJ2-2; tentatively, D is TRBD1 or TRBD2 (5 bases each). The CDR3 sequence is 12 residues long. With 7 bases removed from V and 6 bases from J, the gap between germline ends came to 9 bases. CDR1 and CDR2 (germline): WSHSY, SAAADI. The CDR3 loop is CASMRGPGELFF. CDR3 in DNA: TGCGCCAGCATGAGGGGTCCCGGGGAGCTGTTTTTT.

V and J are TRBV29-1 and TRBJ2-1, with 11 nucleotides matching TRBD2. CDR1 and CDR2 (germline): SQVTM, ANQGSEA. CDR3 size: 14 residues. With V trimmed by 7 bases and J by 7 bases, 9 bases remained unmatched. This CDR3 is CSAVLAGVKNEQFF. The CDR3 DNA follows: TGCAGCGCTGTACTAGCGGGAGTGAAAAATGAGCAGTTCTTC.

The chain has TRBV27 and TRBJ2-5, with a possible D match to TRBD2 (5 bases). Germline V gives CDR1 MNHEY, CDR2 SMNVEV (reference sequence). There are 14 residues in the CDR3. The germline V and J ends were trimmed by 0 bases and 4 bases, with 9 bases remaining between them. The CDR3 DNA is TGTGCCAGCAGTTTATCACCTAGCCCAGAGACCCAGTACTTC. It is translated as CASSLSPSPETQYF.

The CDR3 bases are TGTGCCAGCAGCCTGTCGACGGGAGAGGGTTATCAGCCCCAGCATTTT. The encoded protein is CASSLSTGEGYQPQHF. This chain links TRBV4-2 with TRBJ1-5; D is ambiguous. This CDR3 has 16 amino acids. CDR1 and CDR2 (germline): LGHNA, YNFKEQ. V was shortened by 4 bases and J by 5 bases, with 18 bases between the two germline ends.